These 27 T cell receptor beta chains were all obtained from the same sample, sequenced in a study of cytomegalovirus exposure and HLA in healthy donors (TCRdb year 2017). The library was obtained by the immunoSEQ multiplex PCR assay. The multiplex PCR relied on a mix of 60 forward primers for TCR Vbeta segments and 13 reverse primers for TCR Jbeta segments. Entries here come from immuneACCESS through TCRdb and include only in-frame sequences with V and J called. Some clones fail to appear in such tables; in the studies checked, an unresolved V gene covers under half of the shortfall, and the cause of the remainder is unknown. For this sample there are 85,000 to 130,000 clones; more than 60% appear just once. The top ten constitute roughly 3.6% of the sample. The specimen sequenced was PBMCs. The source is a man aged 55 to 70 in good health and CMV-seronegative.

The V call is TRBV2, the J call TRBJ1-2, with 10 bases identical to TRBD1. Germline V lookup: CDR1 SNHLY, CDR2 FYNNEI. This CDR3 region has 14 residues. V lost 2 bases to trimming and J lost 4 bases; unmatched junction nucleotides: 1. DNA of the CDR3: TGTGCCAGCAGTGAATGGACAGGGGGCTATGGCTACACCTTC. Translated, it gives CASSEWTGGYGYTF.

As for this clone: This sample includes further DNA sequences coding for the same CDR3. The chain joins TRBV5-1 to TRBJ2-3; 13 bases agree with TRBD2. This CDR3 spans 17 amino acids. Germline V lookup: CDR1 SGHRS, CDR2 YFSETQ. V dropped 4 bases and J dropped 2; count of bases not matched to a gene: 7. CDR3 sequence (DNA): TGCGCCAGCAGCACATCAGGACTAGCGGGGGTCACAGATACGCAGTATTTT. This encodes CASSTSGLAGVTDTQYF. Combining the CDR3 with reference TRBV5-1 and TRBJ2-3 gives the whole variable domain KAGVTQTPRYLIKTRGQQVTLSCSPISGHRSVSWYQQTPGQGLQFLFEYFSETQRNKGNFPGRFSGRQFSNSRSEMNVSTLELGDSALYLCASSTSGLAGVTDTQYFGPGTRLTVL.

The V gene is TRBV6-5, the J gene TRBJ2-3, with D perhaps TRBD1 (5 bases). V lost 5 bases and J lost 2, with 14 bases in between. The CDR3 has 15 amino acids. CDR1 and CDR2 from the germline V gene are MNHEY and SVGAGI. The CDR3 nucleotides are TGTGCCAGCAGTCCTAAGGGGTATATCACAGATACGCAGTATTTT. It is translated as CASSPKGYITDTQYF.

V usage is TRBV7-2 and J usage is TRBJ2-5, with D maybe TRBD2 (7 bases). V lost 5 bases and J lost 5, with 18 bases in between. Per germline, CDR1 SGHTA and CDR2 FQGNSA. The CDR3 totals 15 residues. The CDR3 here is CASSRQWGGRETQYF. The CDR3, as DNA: TGTGCCAGCAGCCGCCAGTGGGGGGGCCGTGAGACCCAGTACTTC.

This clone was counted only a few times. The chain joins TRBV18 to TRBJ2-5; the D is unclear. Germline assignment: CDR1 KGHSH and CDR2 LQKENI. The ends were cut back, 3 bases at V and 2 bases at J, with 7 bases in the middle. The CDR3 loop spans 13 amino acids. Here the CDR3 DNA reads TGTGCCAGCTCACCGTGGAGACAAGAGACCCAGTACTTC. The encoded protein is CASSPWRQETQYF.

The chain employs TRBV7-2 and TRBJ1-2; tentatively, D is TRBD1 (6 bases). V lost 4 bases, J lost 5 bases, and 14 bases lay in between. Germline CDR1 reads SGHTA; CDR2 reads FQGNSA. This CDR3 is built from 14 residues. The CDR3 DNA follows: TGTGCCAGCAGCTATACAGGGCCGATATATGGCTACACCTTC. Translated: CASSYTGPIYGYTF.

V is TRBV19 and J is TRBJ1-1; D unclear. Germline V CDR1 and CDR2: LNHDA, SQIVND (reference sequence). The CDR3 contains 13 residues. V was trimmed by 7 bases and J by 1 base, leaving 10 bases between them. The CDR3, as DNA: TGTGCCAGTAATGACAACGAGAACACTGAAGCTTTCTTT. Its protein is CASNDNENTEAFF.

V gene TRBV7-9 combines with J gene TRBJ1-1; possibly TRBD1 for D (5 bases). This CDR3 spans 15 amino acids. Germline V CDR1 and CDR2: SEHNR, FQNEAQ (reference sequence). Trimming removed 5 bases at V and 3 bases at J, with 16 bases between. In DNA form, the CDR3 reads TGTGCCAGCAGCACCCCAGCGGGGGGGGACACTGAAGCTTTCTTT. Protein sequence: CASSTPAGGDTEAFF.

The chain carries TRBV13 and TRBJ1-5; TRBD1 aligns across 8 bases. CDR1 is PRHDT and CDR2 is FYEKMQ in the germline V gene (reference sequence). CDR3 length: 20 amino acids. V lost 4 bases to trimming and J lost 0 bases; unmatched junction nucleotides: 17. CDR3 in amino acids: CASSSTPGTGDLYSNQPQHF. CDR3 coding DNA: TGTGCCAGCAGCTCCACACCCGGGACAGGAGACCTCTATAGCAATCAGCCCCAGCATTTT.

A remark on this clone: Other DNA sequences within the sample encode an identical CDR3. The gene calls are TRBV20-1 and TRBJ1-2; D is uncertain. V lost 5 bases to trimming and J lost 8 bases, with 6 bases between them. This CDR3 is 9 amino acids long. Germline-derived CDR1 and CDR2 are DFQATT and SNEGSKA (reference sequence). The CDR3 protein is CSAPGGYTF. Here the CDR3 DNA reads TGCAGTGCTCCGGGGGGCTACACCTTC.

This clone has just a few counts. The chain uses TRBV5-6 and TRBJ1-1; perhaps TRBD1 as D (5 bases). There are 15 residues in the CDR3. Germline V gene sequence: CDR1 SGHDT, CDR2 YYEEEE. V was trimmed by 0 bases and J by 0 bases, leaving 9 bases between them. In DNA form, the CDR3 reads TGTGCCAGCAGCTTGGCAACAGGCATGAACACTGAAGCTTTCTTT. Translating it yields CASSLATGMNTEAFF. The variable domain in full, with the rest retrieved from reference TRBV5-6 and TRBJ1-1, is DAGVTQSPTHLIKTRGQQVTLRCSPKSGHDTVSWYQQALGQGPQFIFQYYEEEERQRGNFPDRFSGHQFPNYSSELNVNALLLGDSALYLCASSLATGMNTEAFFGQGTRLTVV.

CDR3 in DNA: TGTGCCAGCAGCAGGTCCAGGGTTTCGGTGGACCCTAACTATGGCTACACCTTC. This sequence encodes CASSRSRVSVDPNYGYTF. The chain employs TRBV13 and TRBJ1-2, with D perhaps matching TRBD1 (5 bases). V was shortened by 5 bases and J by 0 bases, with 22 bases between the two germline ends. The germline V gene encodes CDR1 PRHDT and CDR2 FYEKMQ (reference sequence). This CDR3 has 18 residues.

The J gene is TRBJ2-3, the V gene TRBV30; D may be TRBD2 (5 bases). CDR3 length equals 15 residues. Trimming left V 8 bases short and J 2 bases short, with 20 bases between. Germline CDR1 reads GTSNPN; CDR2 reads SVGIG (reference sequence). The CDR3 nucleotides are TGTGCCCTGGATTACTCGGCGGGTCACACAGATACGCAGTATTTT. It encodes CALDYSAGHTDTQYF.

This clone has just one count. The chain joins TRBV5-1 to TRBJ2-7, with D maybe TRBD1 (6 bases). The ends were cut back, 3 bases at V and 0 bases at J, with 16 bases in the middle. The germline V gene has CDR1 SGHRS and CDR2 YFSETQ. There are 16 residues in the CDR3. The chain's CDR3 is CASSSGPAGVSYEQYV. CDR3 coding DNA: TGCGCCAGCAGCTCCGGCCCGGCAGGGGTCTCCTACGAGCAGTACGTC.

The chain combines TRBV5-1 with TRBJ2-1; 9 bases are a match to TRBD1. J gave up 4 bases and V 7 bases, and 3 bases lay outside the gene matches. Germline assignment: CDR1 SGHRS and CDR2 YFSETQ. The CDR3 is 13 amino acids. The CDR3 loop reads CASPGTGYNEQFF. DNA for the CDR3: TGCGCCAGCCCCGGGACAGGGTACAATGAGCAGTTCTTC.

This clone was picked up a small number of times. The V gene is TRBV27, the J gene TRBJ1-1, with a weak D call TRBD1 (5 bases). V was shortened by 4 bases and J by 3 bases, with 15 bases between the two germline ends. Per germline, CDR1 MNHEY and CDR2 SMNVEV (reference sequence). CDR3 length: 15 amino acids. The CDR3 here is CASSSPRGVDTEAFF. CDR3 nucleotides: TGTGCCAGCAGTTCCCCGCGGGGCGTGGACACTGAAGCTTTCTTT.

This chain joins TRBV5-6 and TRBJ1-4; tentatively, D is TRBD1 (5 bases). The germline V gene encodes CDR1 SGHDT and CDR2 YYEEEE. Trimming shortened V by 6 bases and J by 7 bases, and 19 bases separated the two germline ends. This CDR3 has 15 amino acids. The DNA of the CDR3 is TGTGCCAGCACCCTCGCGGACAATCTATTTGAAAAACTGTTTTTT. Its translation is CASTLADNLFEKLFF.

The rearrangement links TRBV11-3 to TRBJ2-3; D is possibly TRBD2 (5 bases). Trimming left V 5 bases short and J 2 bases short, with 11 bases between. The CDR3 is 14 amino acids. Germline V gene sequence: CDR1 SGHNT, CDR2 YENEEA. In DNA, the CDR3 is TGTGCCAGCAGCCCAGGACTCTTCACAGATACGCAGTATTTT. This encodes CASSPGLFTDTQYF. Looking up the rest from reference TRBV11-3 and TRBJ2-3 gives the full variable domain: EAGVVQSPRYKIIEKKQPVAFWCNPISGHNTLYWYLQNLGQGPELLIRYENEEAVDDSQLPKDRFSAERLKGVDSTLKIQPAELGDSAVYLCASSPGLFTDTQYFGPGTRLTVL.

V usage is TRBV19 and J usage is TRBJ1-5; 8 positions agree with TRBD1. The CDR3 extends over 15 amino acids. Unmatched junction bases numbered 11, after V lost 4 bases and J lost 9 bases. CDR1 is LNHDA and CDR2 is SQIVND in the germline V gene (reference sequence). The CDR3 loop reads CASSNRQGPEGPQHF. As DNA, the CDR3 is TGTGCCAGTAGTAACAGACAGGGGCCCGAAGGGCCCCAGCATTTT.

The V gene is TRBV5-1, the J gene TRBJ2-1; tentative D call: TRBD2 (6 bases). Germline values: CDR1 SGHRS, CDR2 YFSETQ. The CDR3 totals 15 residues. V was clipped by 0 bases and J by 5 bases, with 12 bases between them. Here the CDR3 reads CASSLGTSRNNEQFF. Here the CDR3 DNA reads TGCGCCAGCAGCTTGGGTACTAGCAGGAACAATGAGCAGTTCTTC.

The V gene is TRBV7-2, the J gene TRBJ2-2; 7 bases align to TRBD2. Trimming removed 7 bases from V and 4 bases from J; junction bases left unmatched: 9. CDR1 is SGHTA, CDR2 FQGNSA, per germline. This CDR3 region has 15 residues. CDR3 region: CASNAAGVATGELFF. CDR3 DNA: TGTGCCAGCAATGCTGCGGGGGTGGCCACCGGGGAGCTGTTTTTT.

The CDR3 sequence: CASSWTRGDTQYF. The CDR3 nucleotides read TGCGCCAGCAGCTGGACCCGGGGGGATACGCAGTATTTT. The chain recombines TRBV5-1 with TRBJ2-3; D might be TRBD2 (6 bases). Germline CDR1 is SGHRS and CDR2 is YFSETQ. This CDR3 spans 13 amino acids. Trimming removed 3 bases at V and 6 bases at J, with 11 bases between.

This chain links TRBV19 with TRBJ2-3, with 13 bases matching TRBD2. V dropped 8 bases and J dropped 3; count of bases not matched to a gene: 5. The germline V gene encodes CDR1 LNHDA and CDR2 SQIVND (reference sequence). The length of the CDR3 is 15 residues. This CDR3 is CASATSGGFTDTQYF. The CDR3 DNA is TGTGCCAGTGCGACTAGCGGGGGGTTTACAGATACGCAGTATTTT.

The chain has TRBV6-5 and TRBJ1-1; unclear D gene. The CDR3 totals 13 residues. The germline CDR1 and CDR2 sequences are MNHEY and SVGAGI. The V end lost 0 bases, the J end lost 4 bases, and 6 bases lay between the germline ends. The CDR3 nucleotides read TGTGCCAGCAGTTACTCGAGCCTCACTGAAGCTTTCTTT. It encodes CASSYSSLTEAFF.

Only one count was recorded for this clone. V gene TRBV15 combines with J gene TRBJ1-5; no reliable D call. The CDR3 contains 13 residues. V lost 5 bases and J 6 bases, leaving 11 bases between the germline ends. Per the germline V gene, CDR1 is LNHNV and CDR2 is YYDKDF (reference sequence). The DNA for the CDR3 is TGTGCCACCAGCTTCGGGAGGAGTCAGCCCCAGCATTTT. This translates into CATSFGRSQPQHF.

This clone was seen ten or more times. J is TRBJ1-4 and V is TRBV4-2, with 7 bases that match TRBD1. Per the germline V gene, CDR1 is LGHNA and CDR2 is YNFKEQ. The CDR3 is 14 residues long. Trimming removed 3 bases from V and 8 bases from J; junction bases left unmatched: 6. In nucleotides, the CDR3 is TGTGCCAGCAGCCAGGGGGACAGCGGAGAAAAACTGTTTTTT. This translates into CASSQGDSGEKLFF.

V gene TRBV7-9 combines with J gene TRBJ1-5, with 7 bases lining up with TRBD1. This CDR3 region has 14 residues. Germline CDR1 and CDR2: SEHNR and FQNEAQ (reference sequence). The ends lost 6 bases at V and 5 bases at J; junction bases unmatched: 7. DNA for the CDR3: TGTGCCAGCAGTTCAGACAGGGTCGATCAGCCCCAGCATTTT. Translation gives CASSSDRVDQPQHF.